Following are 6 T cell receptor beta chains from one sample sequenced in a study of T cell changes during pregnancy in multiple sclerosis. The protocol was immunoSEQ multiplex PCR, while the TCRdb copy is restricted to in-frame clones and leaves out a portion. Altogether more than 50,000 clones are present, 94% being singletons, with the ten largest covering just over 2.5%. The sequencing here drew on CD8+ T cells from peripheral blood mononuclear cells, taken after pregnancy. These receptors came from a female donor with multiple sclerosis, enrolled in a pregnancy study.

The genes are TRBV21-1 and TRBJ2-1; the listed D gene, TRBD2, was not tested against the DNA. TRBV21-1 is a pseudogene locus. This CDR3 has 17 amino acids. DNA for the CDR3: TGTGCCAGCAGCCCGGGGAGGGGACAAACAATATACAATGAGCAGTTCTTC. Translation: CASSPGRGQTIYNEQFF.

CDR3 in DNA: TGTGCCAGCAGTTTAACAGGGTACTCCTACAATGAGCAGTTCTTC. Encoded protein: CASSLTGYSYNEQFF. The rearrangement joins TRBV28 to TRBJ2-1, with a tentative D call TRBD1 (6 bases). The CDR3 spans 15 residues. V was trimmed by 2 bases and J by 0 bases, leaving 8 bases between them. CDR1 is MDHEN and CDR2 is SYDVKM in the germline V gene.

The V call is TRBV19, the J call TRBJ2-7; TRBD2 might be the D (6 bases). The CDR3 loop spans 15 amino acids. Germline V gene data show CDR1 as LNHDA and CDR2 as SQIVND (reference sequence). V lost 5 bases and J 3 bases, leaving 17 bases between the germline ends. The CDR3 loop is CASSPYAGPSYEQYF. The CDR3 DNA is TGTGCCAGTAGTCCCTACGCGGGGCCCAGCTACGAGCAGTACTTC.

The chain joins TRBV6-4 to TRBJ2-3, with unresolved D. V lost 0 bases and J lost 0, with 10 bases in between. Germline loops: CDR1 MRHNA, CDR2 SNTAGT. The CDR3 extends over 16 amino acids. CDR3 bases: TGTGCCAGCAGTGACTCCAGCGCCGCTAGCACAGATACGCAGTATTTT. Protein sequence: CASSDSSAASTDTQYF.

The chain is built from TRBV6-5 and TRBJ1-1; D is perhaps TRBD1 (5 bases). The V gene lost 0 bases and the J gene lost 4 bases, with 12 bases spanning the gap. The V gene's germline CDR1 is MNHEY and CDR2 SVGAGI. The CDR3 contains 15 residues. The CDR3: CASSYSRGGGTEAFF. The CDR3 DNA reads as TGTGCCAGCAGTTACTCGCGTGGGGGGGGCACTGAAGCTTTCTTT.

The chain uses TRBV9 and TRBJ1-1; D may be TRBD1 (6 bases). The CDR3 covers 10 residues. V gave up 6 bases and J gave up 11 bases, with 11 bases separating them. The germline V gene has CDR1 SGDLS and CDR2 YYNGEE. The CDR3 loop is CASKGDAAFF. The DNA of the CDR3 is TGTGCCAGCAAGGGGGACGCGGCTTTCTTT.